The sample holds many counts of the clone carrying this T cell receptor (beta chain). These data come from a study of molecular identifiers for immune sequencing clone quantification. V was clipped by 6 bases and J by 6 bases, with 19 bases between them. The CDR3 covers 15 residues. TCRdb recomputed calls from the PCR reads with MiXCR, one row per CDR3 protein. The repertoire holds approximately 500,000 distinct CDR3 sequences, with less than 30% as singletons. Sequencing used naive CD8+ T cells from blood, with Jurkat cell RNA spiked in. Subset in this sample: FACS-sorted CD8+CD4-CCR7+CD45RA+ naive T cells. The chain has TRBV12-3 or TRBV12-4 and TRBJ2-3; D is unresolved. This receptor was identified in a human donor in good health. Some libraries in this study had Jurkat cell RNA spiked in. The CDR3 sequence: CASSTDHEKADTQYF. The DNA of the CDR3 is TGTGCCAGCAGCACCGACCACGAGAAAGCGGATACGCAGTATTTT.